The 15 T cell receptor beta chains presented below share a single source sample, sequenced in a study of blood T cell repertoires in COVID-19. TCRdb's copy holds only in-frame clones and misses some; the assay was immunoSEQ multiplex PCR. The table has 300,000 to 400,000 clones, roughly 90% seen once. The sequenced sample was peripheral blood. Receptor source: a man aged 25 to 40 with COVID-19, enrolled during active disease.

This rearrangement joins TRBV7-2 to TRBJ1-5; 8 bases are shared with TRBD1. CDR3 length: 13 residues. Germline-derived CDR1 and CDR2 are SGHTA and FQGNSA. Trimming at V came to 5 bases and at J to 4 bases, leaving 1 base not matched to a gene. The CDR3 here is CASSRTGNQPQHF. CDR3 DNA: TGTGCCAGCAGCAGGACAGGGAATCAGCCCCAGCATTTT.

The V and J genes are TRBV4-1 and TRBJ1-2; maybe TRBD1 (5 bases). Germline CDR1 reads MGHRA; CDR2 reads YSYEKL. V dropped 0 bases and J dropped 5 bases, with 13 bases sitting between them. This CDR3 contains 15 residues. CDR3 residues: CASSQDGGGYYGYTF. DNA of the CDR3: TGCGCCAGCAGCCAAGATGGGGGGGGATATTATGGCTACACCTTC.

The CDR3 sequence: CASSLYSAGGVTDTQYF. CDR3 nucleotide sequence: TGTGCCAGCAGCTTATATTCAGCGGGAGGGGTCACAGATACGCAGTATTTT. This chain joins TRBV7-2 and TRBJ2-3, with 10 bases lining up with TRBD2. Germline CDR1 and CDR2: SGHTA and FQGNSA. The length of the CDR3 is 17 residues. Trimming removed 2 bases from V and 2 bases from J; junction bases left unmatched: 7. Using reference TRBV7-2 and TRBJ2-3 for the parts outside the CDR3, the full variable domain is GAGVSQSPSNKVTEKGKDVELRCDPISGHTALYWYRQSLGQGLEFLIYFQGNSAPDKSGLPSDRFSAERTGGSVSTLTIQRTQQEDSAVYLCASSLYSAGGVTDTQYFGPGTRLTVL.

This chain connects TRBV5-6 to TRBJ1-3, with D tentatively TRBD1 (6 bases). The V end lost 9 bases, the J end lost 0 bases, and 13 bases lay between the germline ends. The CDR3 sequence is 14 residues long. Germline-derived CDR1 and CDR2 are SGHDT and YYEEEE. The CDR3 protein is CATMDSYSGNTIYF. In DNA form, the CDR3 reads TGTGCCACCATGGACAGCTACTCTGGAAACACCATATATTTT.

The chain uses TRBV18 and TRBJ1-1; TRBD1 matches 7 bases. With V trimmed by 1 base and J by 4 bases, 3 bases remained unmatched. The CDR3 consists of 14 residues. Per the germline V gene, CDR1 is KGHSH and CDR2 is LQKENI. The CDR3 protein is CASSPRRDSTEAFF. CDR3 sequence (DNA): TGTGCCAGCTCACCACGGCGGGACAGCACTGAAGCTTTCTTT.

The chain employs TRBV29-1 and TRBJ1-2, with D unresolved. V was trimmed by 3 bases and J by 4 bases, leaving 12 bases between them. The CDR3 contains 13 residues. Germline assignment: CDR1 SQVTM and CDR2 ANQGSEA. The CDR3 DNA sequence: TGCAGCGTTGACGCCGAATGGGCCTATGGCTACACCTTC. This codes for CSVDAEWAYGYTF.

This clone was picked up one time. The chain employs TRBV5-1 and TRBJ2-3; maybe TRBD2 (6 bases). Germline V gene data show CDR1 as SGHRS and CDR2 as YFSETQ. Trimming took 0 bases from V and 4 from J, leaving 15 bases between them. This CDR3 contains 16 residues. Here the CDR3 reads CASSLVGGRTADTQYF. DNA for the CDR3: TGCGCCAGCAGCTTGGTTGGGGGGAGGACTGCAGATACGCAGTATTTT. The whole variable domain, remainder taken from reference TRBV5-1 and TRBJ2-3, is KAGVTQTPRYLIKTRGQQVTLSCSPISGHRSVSWYQQTPGQGLQFLFEYFSETQRNKGNFPGRFSGRQFSNSRSEMNVSTLELGDSALYLCASSLVGGRTADTQYFGPGTRLTVL.

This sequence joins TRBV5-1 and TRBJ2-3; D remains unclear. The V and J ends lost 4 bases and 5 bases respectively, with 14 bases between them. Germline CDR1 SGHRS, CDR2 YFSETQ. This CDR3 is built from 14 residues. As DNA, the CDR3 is TGCGCCAGCAGCCCACAGTGGGTGCGAGATACGCAGTATTTT. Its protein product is CASSPQWVRDTQYF. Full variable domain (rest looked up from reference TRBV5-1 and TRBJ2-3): KAGVTQTPRYLIKTRGQQVTLSCSPISGHRSVSWYQQTPGQGLQFLFEYFSETQRNKGNFPGRFSGRQFSNSRSEMNVSTLELGDSALYLCASSPQWVRDTQYFGPGTRLTVL.

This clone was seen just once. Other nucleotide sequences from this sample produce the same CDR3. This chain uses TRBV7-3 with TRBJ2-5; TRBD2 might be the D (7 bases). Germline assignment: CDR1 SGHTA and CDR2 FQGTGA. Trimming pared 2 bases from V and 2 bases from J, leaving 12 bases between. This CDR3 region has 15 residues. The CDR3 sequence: CASSLGGASQETQYF. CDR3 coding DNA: TGTGCCAGCAGCTTAGGGGGGGCTTCTCAAGAGACCCAGTACTTC.

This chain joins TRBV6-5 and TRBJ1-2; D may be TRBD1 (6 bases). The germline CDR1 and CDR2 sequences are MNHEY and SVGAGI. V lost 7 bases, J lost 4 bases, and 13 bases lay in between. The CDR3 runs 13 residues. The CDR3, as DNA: TGTGCCAGCACACACGCGACAGGCTATGGCTACACCTTC. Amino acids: CASTHATGYGYTF.

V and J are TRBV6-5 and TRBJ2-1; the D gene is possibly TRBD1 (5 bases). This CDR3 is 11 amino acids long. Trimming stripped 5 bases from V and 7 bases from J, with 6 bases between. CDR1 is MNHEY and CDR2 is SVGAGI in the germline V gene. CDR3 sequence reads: CASSPGNEQFF. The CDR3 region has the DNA TGTGCCAGCAGTCCAGGGAATGAGCAGTTCTTC.

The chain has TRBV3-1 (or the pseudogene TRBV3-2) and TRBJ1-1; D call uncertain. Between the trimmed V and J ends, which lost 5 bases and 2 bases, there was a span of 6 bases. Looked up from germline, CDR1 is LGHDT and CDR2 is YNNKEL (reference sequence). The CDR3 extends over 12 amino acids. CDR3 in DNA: TGTGCCAGCAGCACAATAAACACTGAAGCTTTCTTT. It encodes CASSTINTEAFF.

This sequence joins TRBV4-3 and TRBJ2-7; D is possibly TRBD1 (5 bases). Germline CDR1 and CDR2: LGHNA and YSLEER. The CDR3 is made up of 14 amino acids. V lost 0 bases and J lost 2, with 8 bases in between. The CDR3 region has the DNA TGCGCCAGCAGCCAAGATACCAGGGCCTACGAGCAGTACTTC. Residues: CASSQDTRAYEQYF.

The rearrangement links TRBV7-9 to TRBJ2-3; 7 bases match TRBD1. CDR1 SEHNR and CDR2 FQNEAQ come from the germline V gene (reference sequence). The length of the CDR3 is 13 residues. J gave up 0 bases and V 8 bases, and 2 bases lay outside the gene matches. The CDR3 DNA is TGTGCCAGCCGGACAGGTAGCACAGATACGCAGTATTTT. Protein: CASRTGSTDTQYF.

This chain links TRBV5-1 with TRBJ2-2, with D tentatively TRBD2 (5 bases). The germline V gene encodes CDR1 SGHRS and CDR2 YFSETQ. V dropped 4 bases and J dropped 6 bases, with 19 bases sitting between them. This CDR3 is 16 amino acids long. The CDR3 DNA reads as TGCGCCAGCAGCGTTAATCTCGAACCTAGCTCCGGGGAGCTGTTTTTT. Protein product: CASSVNLEPSSGELFF. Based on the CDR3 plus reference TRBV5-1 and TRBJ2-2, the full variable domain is KAGVTQTPRYLIKTRGQQVTLSCSPISGHRSVSWYQQTPGQGLQFLFEYFSETQRNKGNFPGRFSGRQFSNSRSEMNVSTLELGDSALYLCASSVNLEPSSGELFFGEGSRLTVL.